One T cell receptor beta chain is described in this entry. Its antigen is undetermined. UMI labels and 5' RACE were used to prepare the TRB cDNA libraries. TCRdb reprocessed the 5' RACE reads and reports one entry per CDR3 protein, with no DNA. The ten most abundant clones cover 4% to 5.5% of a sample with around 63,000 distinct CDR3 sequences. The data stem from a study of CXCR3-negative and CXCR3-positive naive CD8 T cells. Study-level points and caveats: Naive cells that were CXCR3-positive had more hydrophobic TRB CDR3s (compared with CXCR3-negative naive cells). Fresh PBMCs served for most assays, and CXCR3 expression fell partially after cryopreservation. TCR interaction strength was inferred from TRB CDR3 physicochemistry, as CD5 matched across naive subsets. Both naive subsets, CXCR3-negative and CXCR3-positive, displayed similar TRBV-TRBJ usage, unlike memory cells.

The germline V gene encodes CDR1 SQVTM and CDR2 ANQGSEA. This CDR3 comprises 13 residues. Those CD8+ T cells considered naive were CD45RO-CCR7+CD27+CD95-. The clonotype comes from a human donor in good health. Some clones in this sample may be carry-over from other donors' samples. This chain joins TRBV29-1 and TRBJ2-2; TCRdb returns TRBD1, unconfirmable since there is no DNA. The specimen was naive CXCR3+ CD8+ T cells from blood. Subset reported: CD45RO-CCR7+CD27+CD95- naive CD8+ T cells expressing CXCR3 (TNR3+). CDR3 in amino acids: CSVRTGNTGELFF.